The source of this T cell receptor (beta chain) is a study of Graves' ophthalmopathy and Graves' hyperthyroidism. Findings and limits, study-wide: Most thyroid clonotypes expanded beyond 0.001 frequency were also found in blood.

RNA transcripts yielded amplified TCR beta CDR3 regions. An opening RT-PCR round employed HTBI primers and preceded a second-round multiplex PCR. TCRdb reprocessed the multiplex PCR reads via MiXCR and lists one record per CDR3 protein. The sample contains around 1.1 million distinct CDR3 sequences, about 40% of which appear only once. This clonotype showed up just a few times. Its antigen is as yet unknown. The germline CDR1 and CDR2 sequences are DFQATT and SNEGSKA (reference sequence). V was pared by 5 bases and J by 1 base, with 4 bases of the junction left unmatched. The CDR3 has 15 amino acids. This TCR came from an adult man with Graves' hyperthyroidism. Sequencing was carried out using peripheral blood or thyroid tissue (not recorded which). V gene TRBV20-1 combines with J gene TRBJ2-2; the match to TRBD2 covers 10 bases. CDR3 in amino acids: CSAGSGGQNTGELFF. Written as DNA, the CDR3 is TGCAGTGCTGGTAGCGGGGGGCAGAACACCGGGGAGCTGTTTTTT.